A single T cell receptor (beta chain) is shown here with its context. The specificity of this receptor is unknown. No base quality information exists; no much larger clone differs at one position. From the cysteine through the phenylalanine, the CDR3 covers 17 amino acids. CDR3 DNA only is kept here, 51 bases in frame from base 1. According to the germline V gene (reference sequence), CDR1 reads MNHEY and CDR2 reads SMNVEV. Between the V and J ends, shortened by 6 bases and 5 bases respectively, the junction contains 25 bases. The data originate from a study of shared clonotypes between healthy human individuals (dated by TCRdb to 2018 to 2021). In the study overall: The cohort included a few men and two women between 18 and 49 years of age. Per donor, three plates each were used for CD4 naive and CD4 memory, two for CD8 naive, and one for CD8 memory. To estimate repertoire size and how much clonotypes are shared between individuals, the study performed deep sequencing of blood TCR repertoires from about five healthy adults. Different laboratories and diverse techniques were used to prepare libraries and sequence TCR repertoires, to increase sequencing depth and limit assay-specific biases. Each donor's leukapheresis produced roughly between roughly 0.85 and 9 billion PBMCs.

For the CD8 naive samples, CD45RO-negative cells were positively selected for CCR7, yielding a CD45RA+CCR7+ population from which TemRA cells were excluded. The donors were healthy, HIV-negative adults who had no recently reported acute infections or vaccinations. Every donor was a Caucasian adult residing in Nashville, Tennessee, USA. Blood was obtained by leukapheresis, after which PBMCs were separated by Ficoll-Histopaque density gradient centrifugation and cryopreserved in liquid nitrogen vapor phase. Analytical flow cytometry was used to check the purity and quantity of every magnetically sorted T cell population. From each sorted fraction, genomic DNA was isolated and quantified by UV absorbance on a Nanodrop 2000c. Using the deep immunoSEQ assay, TCR CDR3 regions were amplified from genomic DNA by multiplex PCR. Extracted genomic DNA from each cell subset was spread evenly across all wells of several immunoSEQ 96-well plates, with each plate serving as a replicate. For sorted subsets, roughly 0.2 ug genomic DNA, equal to some 28,000 T cell genomes, was loaded into each replicate PCR. Purified libraries were quantified with a Qubit 3.0 fluorometer, sized on a Bioanalyzer 2100, and re-quantified with the KAPA Library Quantification kit. Each immunoSEQ 96-well plate was sequenced on its own single-read 150-cycle Illumina NextSeq 550 flow cell. As for the original processing: Because the immunoSEQ output included only junctional sequences and no quality scores, the filtering could not be the same as the filtering used for full-length reads. To assign V/J genes and CDR3, sequences were annotated using PyIR, a Python wrapper for IgBLAST v1.9, with IMGT germline references. Reads were removed for weak V/J assignments (E-value above 1e-6), missing CDR3, stop codons, out-of-frame junctions, or ambiguous translated residues. V3J clonotypes were defined by identical inferred V gene, J gene, and CDR3 amino acid sequence. To compute the percentage overlap between repertoires, the number of shared unique clonotypes was divided by the size of the smaller repertoire. Repertoire richness was assessed with RTK rarefaction, the Chao1 estimator, and Recon v2.1 estimates of unobserved clonotypes. OLGA was used to compute generation probabilities for all TCRbeta clonotypes that the gDNA method yielded from several donors. As stored in TCRdb, this immuneACCESS dataset retains in-frame rearrangements with V and J assigned. A fraction of the clones does not appear; measured against another copy, unresolved V genes explain less than half of the discrepancy, and the remainder lacks a known reason. That table supplies the V and J calls and clone size; D and trimming were determined from the DNA. The table for this sample lists about 2.2 million clones; roughly 91% of them were counted only once. The top ten constitute 1.5% to 2% of the sample.

General study outcomes and caveats: Sampling was restricted to blood, and TCR repertoires in tissue are likely to differ from TCR repertoires in blood. Roughly 5% of naive CD4, around 3.6% of naive CD8, 2% to 2.5% of memory CD4, and about 0.4% of memory CD8 clonotypes were shared across a few donors. Larger estimated clonotype richness was generally found for naive subsets than for memory subsets. The small number of donors limited the genetic and exposure-history diversity represented. Even with the large sequencing depth, rarefaction of the sorted-subset datasets indicated that sequencing was incomplete. Compared with non-shared clonotypes, clonotypes shared by all four sorted-subset donors had higher generation probabilities. Pairwise subsampling indicated that sequencing depth was expected to affect the degree of clonotype sharing among donors.

The origin of this receptor is a man aged 18-30 years in good health. Some clones in this sample may be carry-over from other donors' samples. The rearranged segments are TRBV27 and TRBJ2-5; the D gene is unclear. Sequencing input: naive CD8+ T cells from PBMCs. The cell subset or site label, as the study defines it: CD45RA+CCR7+. The DNA reads TGTGCCAGCAGCGGCCGGACGGATACAAGGGTGGGGGAGACCCAGTACTTC. Its protein reads: CASSGRTDTRVGETQYF.